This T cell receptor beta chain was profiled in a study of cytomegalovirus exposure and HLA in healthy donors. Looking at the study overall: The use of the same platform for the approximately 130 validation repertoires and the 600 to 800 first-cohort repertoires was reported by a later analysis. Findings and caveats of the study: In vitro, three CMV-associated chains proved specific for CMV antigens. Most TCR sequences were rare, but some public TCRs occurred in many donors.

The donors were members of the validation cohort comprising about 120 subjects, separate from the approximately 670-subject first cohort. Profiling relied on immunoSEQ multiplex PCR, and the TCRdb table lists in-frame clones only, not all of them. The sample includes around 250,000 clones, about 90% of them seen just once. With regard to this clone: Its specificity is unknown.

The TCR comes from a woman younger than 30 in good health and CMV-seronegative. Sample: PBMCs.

The CDR3 DNA sequence: TGCGCCAGCAGCTTTCCAGGGGGCAGGGATGGCTACACCTTC. Its translation: CASSFPGGRDGYTF. This chain uses TRBV4-1 with TRBJ1-2, with 8 bases lining up with TRBD1. Trimming took 5 bases from V and 6 from J; bases not matched to a gene: 8. Germline V CDR1 and CDR2: MGHRA, YSYEKL. CDR3 size: 14 residues.